The T cell receptor (beta chain) described here comes from a study of blood T cell repertoires in COVID-19. Study at large: Whether acute or convalescent, the COVID-19 samples came from the United States, Italy and Spain.

The data were produced by immunoSEQ multiplex PCR, yet TCRdb's version contains in-frame clones alone and is incomplete. There are 250,000 to 300,000 clones in the sample; 80% to 90% occur only once, and around 3% lies in the top ten. This clone is a singleton in its sample. The V and J ends lost 5 bases and 9 bases respectively, with 13 bases between them. There are 11 residues in the CDR3. CDR1 is DFQATT, CDR2 SNEGSKA, per germline (reference sequence). This chain uses TRBV20-1 with TRBJ1-1; D may be TRBD1 (5 bases). The clonotype comes from a woman in her thirties with active or convalescent COVID-19. Sequencing was carried out using peripheral blood. As DNA, the CDR3 is TGCAGTGCTGGGAAGCAGGGTAAAGCTTTCTTT. Its protein product is CSAGKQGKAFF.